This T cell receptor (beta chain) was identified in a study of blood T cells in healthy people across ages (dated by TCRdb to 2015 to 2017). At the level of the whole study: Template switching captured roughly one uniquely barcoded TCR beta cDNA molecule per two T cells in model experiments. To track age-related changes in TCR beta repertoire diversity, the study relied on deep sequencing normalized with unique cDNA molecular identifiers. The donors were split into four age groups: young (average around 15 years), middle-aged (around 40), aged (approximately 59) and long-lived (under 85). To avoid experimental bias, donors of different ages were spread randomly across the sequencing lanes. Using the same blood draw, the study looked at two additional independent replicas of 1 million unique cDNA reads for two donors, one aged 18 to 30 and the other aged 80 or older. Beyond this particular receptor, the publication reports: Compared with the aged group, the long-lived group had more naive CD4+ T cells, fewer expanded clones and increased TCR diversity, a pattern suggesting age selection. Because profiling used bulk unsorted PBMCs, naive and antigen-experienced compartments could not be compared conclusively. As age increased, observed TCR beta diversity per million T cells dropped in a roughly linear way, and a significant reduction was already evident by age about 40. Estimates of total diversity based on one million sequenced T cells were considered lower bounds and underestimates. There was a strong correlation between observed TCR beta diversity and the percentage of naive T cells measured by flow cytometry. The CMV infection status of donors was not known, potentially confounding age-related changes in expanded clonotypes.

Comments on this clonotype: The specificity of this receptor is unknown. Nothing much larger sits one base from this clone, and base qualities are not available.

The donors were 40 or so Caucasian individuals from Russia, aged roughly 6 to 100 years, who were systemically healthy. Each donor gave around 9.8 milliliters of peripheral blood, collected into EDTA-treated Vacutainer tubes. Ficoll-Paque density-gradient centrifugation was used to isolate PBMCs, with at least 6 million per sample. Trizol reagent was used to extract total RNA from PBMCs, with at least 5.5 micrograms per sample. Naive CD45RAhigh/CD27high T cell percentages were measured by flow cytometry on a PBMC aliquot from every donor. From the cysteine up to the phenylalanine, the CDR3 has a length of 14 residues. The entry retains the CDR3 DNA only, 42 bases that are in frame from base 1. Sequences LNHNV (CDR1) and YYDKDF (CDR2) are obtained from the germline V gene (reference sequence). V and J are truncated by 8 bases and 2 bases respectively, leaving an intervening sequence of 16 bases. Libraries were constructed by 5' RACE. Sequencing used an Illumina HiSeq 2500. A second roughly 7 to 11 cycle PCR used a sample-barcoded 5' primer and a J-beta primer mix. Each TCR beta cDNA molecule received a unique molecular identifier from a template-switch 5' adaptor carrying 12 random nucleotides. Each sample yielded at least 2.5 million CDR3-containing paired-end reads. The Mint cDNA synthesis kit, primed by a TRBC-specific oligonucleotide, was used to synthesize first-strand cDNA from all RNA. Following uracil-DNA glycosylase treatment, a first 18-cycle PCR with universal primers M1SS and BC2_uni_R was performed on all cDNA. The original methods were these. For normalization, 1 million high-quality reads were randomly selected from each sample, with every read carrying a distinct molecular identifier. Instead of being binned into consensus sequences, reads with shared molecular identifiers were discarded. MiTCR, set to a Q25 quality threshold and the strictest error-elimination algorithm, was used for CDR3 identification, clonotype clustering and error correction. Lower-bound total TCR beta diversity was estimated with a nonparametric unseen species model using Euler transformation. TCRdb passed the public sequencing reads through fastp at Q25 and MiXCR, retaining productive beta sequences. Rows merge per CDR3 protein into single entries with the most common DNA and genes. The V and J calls shown here were made by TCRdb, not taken from the authors' results. This sample has roughly 700,000 distinct CDR3 sequences in its table, and 49% of those were observed once. Together, the top ten hold about 32% of the sample.

Sample: blood. The V and J genes are TRBV15 and TRBJ2-7; the D gene remains uncertain. This receptor was identified in an older woman in good health. The encoded CDR3 is CATGPSRGPYEQYF. The nucleotides read TGTGCCACCGGGCCCTCCCGAGGCCCCTACGAGCAGTACTTC.